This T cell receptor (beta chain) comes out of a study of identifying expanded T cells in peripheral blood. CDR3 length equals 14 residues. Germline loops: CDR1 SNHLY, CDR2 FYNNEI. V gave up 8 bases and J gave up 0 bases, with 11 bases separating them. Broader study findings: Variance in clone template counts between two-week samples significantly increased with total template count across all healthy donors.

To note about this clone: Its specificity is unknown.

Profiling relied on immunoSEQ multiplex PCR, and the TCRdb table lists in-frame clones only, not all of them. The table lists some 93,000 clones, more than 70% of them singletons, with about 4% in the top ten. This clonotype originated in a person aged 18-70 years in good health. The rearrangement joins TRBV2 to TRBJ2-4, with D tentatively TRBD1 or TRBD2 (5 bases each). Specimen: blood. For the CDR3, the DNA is TGTGCCAGCGGGGGTTCTCTAGCCAAAAACATTCAGTACTTC. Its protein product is CASGGSLAKNIQYF.